The 17 T cell receptor beta chains below come from one sample, sequenced in a study of neurological immune-mediated disorders. MiXCR, run by TCRdb on the 5' RACE reads, gives a single entry per CDR3 protein. The table has approximately 59,000 distinct CDR3 sequences, approximately 5.1% seen once. Sequencing was done on a sample of PBMCs. Receptors were obtained from a human donor with multiple sclerosis. The donor label of this sample is uncertain.

This clonotype was seen many times. The rearrangement links TRBV25-1 to TRBJ2-1; 7 bases fit TRBD2. V lost 2 bases, J lost 0 bases, and 10 bases stayed unmatched. CDR3 length: 18 amino acids. CDR1 is MGHDK, CDR2 SYGVNS, per germline. The CDR3 spells CASSELIGGVSSYNEQFF. The CDR3 bases are TGTGCCAGCAGTGAACTAATTGGGGGGGTGAGCTCCTACAATGAGCAGTTCTTC.

V gene TRBV3-1 combines with J gene TRBJ2-7; 7 bases are a match to TRBD1. CDR1 is LGHDT and CDR2 is YNNKEL in the germline V gene (reference sequence). The V gene end was trimmed by 4 bases and the J gene end by 5 bases; junction bases not matched to a gene: 8. This CDR3 comprises 14 residues. CDR3 in amino acids: CASSPEATGDEQYF. The CDR3 bases are TGTGCCAGCAGCCCCGAGGCTACAGGGGACGAGCAGTACTTC.

This clonotype was detected ten times or more. The CDR3 here is CASSKWDRSDTEAFF. The CDR3 DNA reads as TGTGCCAGCAGTAAGTGGGACAGGTCCGACACTGAAGCTTTCTTT. The chain has TRBV21-1 and TRBJ1-1; TRBD1, the D gene given by the table, was not confirmed from the DNA. TRBV21-1 is a recognized pseudogene. The CDR3 sequence is 15 residues long.

The chain joins TRBV4-3 to TRBJ2-3; TRBD2 matches 7 bases. Germline V gene lookup returns CDR1 LGHNA and CDR2 YSLEER. The CDR3 is made up of 17 amino acids. J lost 2 bases, V lost 0 bases, and 8 bases had no gene match. The CDR3 nucleotides read TGCGCCAGCAGCCAAGATCTTGGGGGGGAGATCACAGATACGCAGTATTTT. Its protein product is CASSQDLGGEITDTQYF.

This clonotype has at least ten counts. The rearrangement uses TRBV2 and TRBJ1-2, with a tentative D call TRBD1 (5 bases). The CDR3 is 12 residues long. V was clipped by 10 bases and J by 4 bases, with 13 bases between them. Germline CDR1 reads SNHLY; CDR2 reads FYNNEI. This CDR3 reads CATAGGSYGYTF. DNA of the CDR3: TGTGCCACCGCCGGGGGGAGCTATGGCTACACCTTC.

This clonotype was counted many times. In nucleotides, the CDR3 is TGCGCCAGCAGCCAAGAGGGGGGGCGAAGCTCCTACGAGCAGTACTTC. Encoded protein: CASSQEGGRSSYEQYF. The chain recombines TRBV4-1 with TRBJ2-7; TRBD2 is a possible D gene (7 bases). The CDR3 consists of 16 residues. The germline V and J ends were trimmed by 0 bases and 0 bases, with 12 bases remaining between them. The germline gives CDR1 MGHRA, CDR2 YSYEKL.

Ten or more counts support this clonotype. V is TRBV9 and J is TRBJ1-3; tentative D call: TRBD1 (5 bases). Germline CDR1 and CDR2: SGDLS and YYNGEE. The CDR3 runs 14 residues. Trimming shortened V by 0 bases and J by 2 bases, and 6 bases separated the two germline ends. The chain's CDR3 is CASSVGGAGNTIYF. The CDR3 nucleotides read TGTGCCAGCAGCGTAGGAGGGGCTGGAAACACCATATATTTT.

This clonotype occurred many times. This chain joins TRBV11-2 and TRBJ2-1; 14 nucleotides agree with TRBD2. The J segment lost 6 bases and the V segment lost 6 bases, leaving 4 bases of the junction unmatched. This CDR3 has 15 residues. CDR1 SGHAT and CDR2 FQNNGV come from the germline V gene. The CDR3 nucleotides are TGTGCCAGCAGACGACTAGCGGGGGGGGGCAATGAGCAGTTCTTC. It codes for CASRRLAGGGNEQFF. The full variable domain, rest sourced from reference TRBV11-2 and TRBJ2-1, is EAGVAQSPRYKIIEKRQSVAFWCNPISGHATLYWYQQILGQGPKLLIQFQNNGVVDDSQLPKDRFSAERLKGVDSTLKIQPAKLEDSAVYLCASRRLAGGGNEQFFGPGTRLTVL.

This clonotype was seen ten or more times. The chain's CDR3 is CASSPKDSLNYGYTF. DNA for the CDR3: TGTGCCAGCAGCCCGAAGGATTCACTGAACTATGGCTACACCTTC. The chain carries TRBV5-6 and TRBJ1-2; no reliable D call. V gave up 4 bases and J gave up 2 bases, with 15 bases separating them. The CDR3 runs to 15 residues. Per germline, CDR1 SGHDT and CDR2 YYEEEE.

This clonotype appeared many times. The chain combines TRBV20-1 with TRBJ1-1; D gene ambiguous. There are 12 residues in the CDR3. Germline CDR1 and CDR2: DFQATT and SNEGSKA (reference sequence). Trimming took off 1 base at V and 5 bases at J, with 8 bases between the two ends. In DNA form, the CDR3 reads TGCAGTGCTAGAGGAGGAGTTACTGAAGCTTTCTTT. Amino acid sequence: CSARGGVTEAFF.

This CDR3 is CASSQGLASTDTQYF. Written as DNA, the CDR3 is TGTGCCAGCAGCCAAGGACTGGCTAGCACAGATACGCAGTATTTT. The chain is built from TRBV7-8 and TRBJ2-3; possible D gene TRBD2, 5 bases. Germline V gives CDR1 SGHVS, CDR2 FQNEAQ. Trimming cost V 5 bases and J 0 bases, with 12 bases left between them. This CDR3 has 15 amino acids.

This clonotype was detected ten times or more. The V gene is TRBV6-2 or TRBV6-3, the J gene TRBJ2-3; TRBD1 agrees at 8 bases. The germline gives CDR1 MNHEY, CDR2 SVGEGT. V lost 8 bases and J lost 5; bases outside the gene matches: 6. The CDR3 sequence is 13 residues long. CDR3 region: CASSQGAGDTQYF. The CDR3 region has the DNA TGTGCCAGCTCCCAGGGGGCGGGAGATACGCAGTATTTT.

This clonotype has ten or more counts. The chain uses TRBV20-1 and TRBJ2-1; TRBD1 matches at 10 bases. The J segment lost 1 base and the V segment lost 5 bases, leaving 5 bases of the junction unmatched. There are 15 residues in the CDR3. From germline, CDR1 is DFQATT and CDR2 SNEGSKA (reference sequence). The CDR3 DNA is TGCAGTGCTCTGACAGGGGGCCGGTCCTACAATGAGCAGTTCTTC. Protein: CSALTGGRSYNEQFF.

This clonotype has at least ten counts. This chain links TRBV4-2 with TRBJ1-1, with TRBD1 as a possible D gene (6 bases). CDR1 and CDR2 from the germline V gene are LGHNA and YNFKEQ. Trimming removed 1 base from V and 4 bases from J, with 10 bases in between. This CDR3 comprises 14 residues. CDR3 nucleotides: TGTGCCAGCAGCCAAGTAGGAGGGGGCACTGAAGCTTTCTTT. The encoded protein is CASSQVGGGTEAFF.

The rearrangement uses TRBV29-1 and TRBJ1-1; D gene ambiguous. Germline V gene sequence: CDR1 SQVTM, CDR2 ANQGSEA. V lost 5 bases, J lost 6 bases, and 10 bases lay in between. CDR3 length: 11 amino acids. The CDR3 loop is CSVMRSAEAFF. CDR3 nucleotides: TGCAGCGTTATGAGGTCCGCTGAAGCTTTCTTT. Based on the CDR3 plus reference TRBV29-1 and TRBJ1-1, the full variable domain is SAVISQKPSRDICQRGTSLTIQCQVDSQVTMMFWYRQQPGQSLTLIATANQGSEATYESGFVIDKFPISRPNLTFSTLTVSNMSPEDSSIYLCSVMRSAEAFFGQGTRLTVV.

This clonotype was seen ten or more times. J is TRBJ2-7 and V is TRBV20-1; the D is unclear. V was clipped by 6 bases and J by 6 bases, with 12 bases between them. CDR1 and CDR2 from the germline V gene are DFQATT and SNEGSKA (reference sequence). CDR3 length: 11 amino acids. CDR3 loop: CSASTPREQYF. CDR3 coding DNA: TGCAGTGCCAGCACCCCCCGCGAGCAGTACTTC.

At least ten counts were recorded for this clonotype. The rearrangement links TRBV5-1 to TRBJ2-1, with no clear D. Trimming removed 2 bases at V and 0 bases at J, with 6 bases between. CDR1 and CDR2 from the germline V gene are SGHRS and YFSETQ. The CDR3 covers 14 residues. CDR3 DNA sequence: TGCGCCAGCAGCTTAAGGTACTCCTACAATGAGCAGTTCTTC. Translating it yields CASSLRYSYNEQFF.